The 21 T cell receptor beta chains presented below share a single source sample, sequenced in a study of T cells in Graves' hyperthyroidism and ophthalmopathy. What was amplified from RNA transcripts were TCR beta CDR3 regions. The HTBI set primed first-round TCR CDR3 RT-PCR. TCRdb redid the calling of the multiplex PCR reads with MiXCR, one entry per CDR3 protein. Here the sample spans about 290,000 distinct CDR3 sequences, roughly an eighth being singletons. The sample was blood. These receptors were obtained from a woman between 35 and 50 years old with Graves' hyperthyroidism.

This clonotype was counted many times. The chain recombines TRBV2 with TRBJ2-5; D not resolved. The V end was cut by 5 bases, the J end by 3 bases, with 7 bases between. The CDR3 sequence is 12 residues long. The germline CDR1 and CDR2 sequences are SNHLY and FYNNEI. The CDR3 nucleotides read TGTGCCAGCAGTCAGACCGAAGAGACCCAGTACTTC. Translating gives CASSQTEETQYF.

This clonotype has a count of ten or more. CDR3 protein: CSARDLGRGRDGYTF. CDR3 coding DNA: TGCAGTGCTAGAGATCTGGGCAGGGGAAGAGATGGCTACACCTTC. This chain links TRBV20-1 with TRBJ1-2; TRBD1 is a possible D gene (6 bases). The V end lost 0 bases, the J end lost 6 bases, and 17 bases lay between the germline ends. The germline V gene has CDR1 DFQATT and CDR2 SNEGSKA (reference sequence). The CDR3 is 15 amino acids.

Only a few counts were recorded for this clonotype. The V and J genes are TRBV25-1 and TRBJ2-3; D ambiguous. The CDR3 runs 15 residues. V was pared by 2 bases and J by 3 bases, with 12 bases between. The germline V gene has CDR1 MGHDK and CDR2 SYGVNS. The CDR3 region is CASSEGGPRTDTQYF. The CDR3 DNA sequence: TGTGCCAGCAGTGAAGGTGGCCCGAGGACAGATACGCAGTATTTT.

To note about this clonotype: Given a much more abundant clone one base away, this may be a read error. The rearrangement joins TRBV28 to TRBJ2-1; 8 bases fit TRBD2. The CDR3 runs 15 residues. With 5 bases clipped from V and 10 bases from J, the junction kept 13 bases outside the gene matches. Per germline, CDR1 MDHEN and CDR2 SYDVKM. The CDR3 nucleotides are TGTGCCAGCAGTGATGCCGGGAGGGCCAGAGGGGAGCAGTTCTTC. Protein product: CASSDAGRARGEQFF.

This clonotype was seen at least ten times. The chain employs TRBV7-6 and TRBJ2-7; D is unclear. V lost 5 bases, J lost 2 bases, and 16 bases lay in between. The CDR3 is made up of 15 amino acids. Germline V gene data show CDR1 as SGHVS and CDR2 as FNYEAQ. The CDR3 DNA is TGTGCCAGCAGCCTAGAACAAACCACCGCCTACGAGCAGTACTTC. Translating it yields CASSLEQTTAYEQYF.

This clonotype was seen repeatedly, ten times or more. The rearrangement links TRBV5-8 to TRBJ2-3, with TRBD1 as a possible D gene (5 bases). Germline CDR1 SGHTS, CDR2 YDEGEE. This CDR3 is 14 amino acids long. Trimming pared 4 bases from V and 2 bases from J, leaving 11 bases between. CDR3 loop: CASSPPGFTDTQYF. The DNA of the CDR3 is TGTGCCAGCAGCCCTCCAGGGTTCACAGATACGCAGTATTTT.

This clonotype has ten or more counts. The rearrangement uses TRBV7-8 and TRBJ1-3; D unclear. V was pared by 5 bases and J by 0 bases, with 5 bases between. This CDR3 comprises 13 residues. Germline lookup yields CDR1 SGHVS and CDR2 FQNEAQ. The CDR3 is CASSLNSGNTIYF. The CDR3 region has the DNA TGTGCCAGCAGCCTAAACTCTGGAAACACCATATATTTT.

At least ten counts were recorded for this clonotype. J is TRBJ2-3 and V is TRBV30, with 8 bases aligning to TRBD1. Trimming took 2 bases from V and 2 from J; bases not matched to a gene: 9. Germline V lookup: CDR1 GTSNPN, CDR2 SVGIG (reference sequence). The CDR3 spans 16 residues. The CDR3 DNA sequence: TGTGCCTGGAGTAATCCGGGACAGGCAATCACAGATACGCAGTATTTT. Translation: CAWSNPGQAITDTQYF.

This clonotype was counted ten times or more. The chain combines TRBV29-1 with TRBJ1-1; 8 positions agree with TRBD1. CDR1 and CDR2 from the germline V gene are SQVTM and ANQGSEA. V was pared by 4 bases and J by 5 bases, with 9 bases of the junction left unmatched. The CDR3 consists of 14 residues. CDR3 sequence (DNA): TGCAGCGTTGTTCAGGGGGCGAGGGGGACTGAAGCTTTCTTT. Translated: CSVVQGARGTEAFF.

Ten or more counts support this clonotype. The rearrangement uses TRBV5-1 and TRBJ2-7; D gene uncertain. The CDR3 contains 13 residues. The V end lost 0 bases, the J end lost 3 bases, and 7 bases lay between the germline ends. In germline, CDR1 is SGHRS, CDR2 YFSETQ. The CDR3: CASSLGSLYEQYF. The CDR3 DNA is TGCGCCAGCAGCTTGGGCAGCCTCTACGAGCAGTACTTC. The full variable domain, with the rest looked up from reference TRBV5-1 and TRBJ2-7, is KAGVTQTPRYLIKTRGQQVTLSCSPISGHRSVSWYQQTPGQGLQFLFEYFSETQRNKGNFPGRFSGRQFSNSRSEMNVSTLELGDSALYLCASSLGSLYEQYFGPGTRLTVT.

In its sample, this clonotype was seen many times. The chain has TRBV29-1 and TRBJ2-5; 7 nucleotides align to TRBD1. The germline CDR1 and CDR2 sequences are SQVTM and ANQGSEA. Trimming at V came to 2 bases and at J to 5 bases, leaving 8 bases not matched to a gene. The CDR3 is 14 residues long. CDR3 nucleotides: TGCAGCGTTGAAACTATCGTCAGGGGGGAGACCCAGTACTTC. Its protein product is CSVETIVRGETQYF. Filled out from reference TRBV29-1 and TRBJ2-5, the complete variable domain reads SAVISQKPSRDICQRGTSLTIQCQVDSQVTMMFWYRQQPGQSLTLIATANQGSEATYESGFVIDKFPISRPNLTFSTLTVSNMSPEDSSIYLCSVETIVRGETQYFGPGTRLLVL.

There are a few counts of this clonotype. This chain links TRBV5-1 with TRBJ2-5; 10 positions agree with TRBD2. CDR1 SGHRS and CDR2 YFSETQ come from the germline V gene. The ends lost 4 bases at V and 6 bases at J; junction bases unmatched: 9. CDR3 length equals 15 residues. CDR3 DNA: TGCGCCAGCAGCCCTCAGCGGGAGGGCCGAAAGACCCAGTACTTC. Its translation: CASSPQREGRKTQYF.

This clonotype was observed many times. The chain has TRBV7-9 and TRBJ1-2, with D possibly being TRBD1 (5 bases). The CDR3 extends over 14 amino acids. The germline V gene encodes CDR1 SEHNR and CDR2 FQNEAQ (reference sequence). The germline V and J ends were trimmed by 5 bases and 3 bases, with 13 bases remaining between them. The DNA for the CDR3 is TGTGCCAGCAGCCCTAAGGGGAGGTACTATGGCTACACCTTC. This sequence encodes CASSPKGRYYGYTF.

The gene calls are TRBV19 and TRBJ1-1; D is unresolved. V dropped 1 base and J dropped 3 bases, with 12 bases sitting between them. The CDR3 length is 15 residues. Germline CDR1 reads LNHDA; CDR2 reads SQIVND (reference sequence). CDR3 nucleotides: TGTGCCAGTAGTATAGGTAGGGTATGGGACACTGAAGCTTTCTTT. Amino acids: CASSIGRVWDTEAFF. The variable domain in full, with the rest retrieved from reference TRBV19 and TRBJ1-1, is DGGITQSPKYLFRKEGQNVTLSCEQNLNHDAMYWYRQDPGQGLRLIYYSQIVNDFQKGDIAEGYSVSREKKESFPLTVTSAQKNPTAFYLCASSIGRVWDTEAFFGQGTRLTVV.

The chain couples TRBV7-2 to TRBJ2-1, with a possible D match to TRBD1 (5 bases). Trimming took off 5 bases at V and 9 bases at J, with 11 bases between the two ends. The length of the CDR3 is 12 residues. The germline CDR1 and CDR2 sequences are SGHTA and FQGNSA. CDR3: CASSPSRGEQFF. As DNA, the CDR3 is TGTGCCAGCAGCCCTTCTAGGGGTGAGCAGTTCTTC.

The gene calls are TRBV10-3 and TRBJ2-7, with D perhaps TRBD2 (6 bases). Germline V gives CDR1 ENHRY, CDR2 SYGVKD. This CDR3 has 12 amino acids. V gave up 3 bases and J gave up 7 bases, with 10 bases separating them. The CDR3 region has the DNA TGTGCCATCAGTGAATGGGGGAGGGAGCAGTACTTC. The encoded protein is CAISEWGREQYF.

The chain links TRBV19 to TRBJ1-5; TRBD1 matches at 10 bases. The J segment lost 5 bases and the V segment lost 10 bases, leaving 11 bases of the junction unmatched. The CDR3 is 15 residues long. CDR1 LNHDA and CDR2 SQIVND come from the germline V gene (reference sequence). Here the CDR3 reads CATMAEGQGYQPQHF. As DNA, the CDR3 is TGTGCCACTATGGCCGAGGGACAGGGGTATCAGCCCCAGCATTTT. Supplemented by reference TRBV19 and TRBJ1-5, the full variable domain reads DGGITQSPKYLFRKEGQNVTLSCEQNLNHDAMYWYRQDPGQGLRLIYYSQIVNDFQKGDIAEGYSVSREKKESFPLTVTSAQKNPTAFYLCATMAEGQGYQPQHFGDGTRLSIL.

This sequence joins TRBV5-1 and TRBJ2-1; 11 bases are a match to TRBD2. Per the germline V gene, CDR1 is SGHRS and CDR2 is YFSETQ. The CDR3 runs 17 residues. V trimming: 0 bases; J trimming: 4 bases; junction bases outside the gene matches: 6. CDR3 in amino acids: CASSLGPLAGGYNEQFF. In nucleotides, the CDR3 is TGCGCCAGCAGCTTGGGGCCTCTAGCGGGAGGATACAATGAGCAGTTCTTC.

This clonotype was counted ten times or more. The chain recombines TRBV20-1 with TRBJ2-5; D uncertain. The CDR3 sequence is 13 residues long. The ends were cut back, 3 bases at V and 5 bases at J, with 13 bases in the middle. Per the germline V gene, CDR1 is DFQATT and CDR2 is SNEGSKA (reference sequence). Here the CDR3 DNA reads TGCAGTGCTAGTAGGATTGTGGCCGAGACCCAGTACTTC. Its protein product is CSASRIVAETQYF.

This clonotype was found a few times. The CDR3 DNA reads TGTGCCAGCAGTTTAGGCGGGGGGGGGAGGACCACCGGGGAGCTGTTTTTT. Its protein product is CASSLGGGGRTTGELFF. The chain is built from TRBV28 and TRBJ2-2; the match to TRBD2 covers 9 bases. Germline V gives CDR1 MDHEN, CDR2 SYDVKM. CDR3 length: 17 amino acids. J was trimmed by 4 bases and V by 2 bases; bases with no gene match: 8. Full variable domain (outside the CDR3, taken from reference TRBV28 and TRBJ2-2): DVKVTQSSRYLVKRTGEKVFLECVQDMDHENMFWYRQDPGLGLRLIYFSYDVKMKEKGDIPEGYSVSREKKERFSLILESASTNQTSMYLCASSLGGGGRTTGELFFGEGSRLTVL.

This clonotype has a count of ten or more. The V and J genes are TRBV15 and TRBJ2-5, with 10 bases fitting TRBD1. The CDR3 runs 16 residues. V shed 0 bases and J 3 bases; nucleotides not matched to a gene: 4. Germline V lookup: CDR1 LNHNV, CDR2 YYDKDF (reference sequence). The CDR3 DNA sequence: TGTGCCACCAGCAGAGATCGGGGACAGGGGAAAGAGACCCAGTACTTC. It specifies CATSRDRGQGKETQYF.